The present T cell receptor beta chain was sequenced within a study of CD4+ T cells in melanoma. V was cut by 7 bases and J by 5 bases, with 14 bases left in between. This CDR3 region has 13 residues. Germline V gene sequence: CDR1 LGHNA, CDR2 YNFKEQ. Study conclusions and caveats: Diverse differentiation states were reported for melanoma neoantigen-specific CD4+ T cells. A reported correlation linked neoantigen-specific CD4+ T cells to CD8+, macrophage and B cell function.

Remarks on this clone: What it recognizes is unknown.

Here immunoSEQ multiplex PCR was the method, and the copy in TCRdb shows in-frame clones only, minus some. The data contain 9,500 to 13,000 clones, 50% to 65% of them singletons. The genes are TRBV4-2 and TRBJ1-2, with TRBD1 as a possible D gene (5 bases). Sequences were obtained from cells from a culture (not recorded whether cultured in vitro). The receptor comes from a human donor with melanoma. Here the CDR3 DNA reads TGTGCCAGCAACCTGGGGGGTCGGTATGGCTACACCTTC. Its protein is CASNLGGRYGYTF.